Each of the 9 T cell receptor beta chains below was sequenced from the same sample in a study of control samples from healthy donors and cancer patients. Measured with immunoSEQ multiplex PCR; TCRdb has only the in-frame clones, and not every one. This repertoire shows around 160,000 clones, roughly 93% found once; its top ten account for around 5.4%. The sample comprised blood. These receptors all come from a young man in good health.

The rearrangement uses TRBV10-1 and TRBJ2-3, with D perhaps TRBD2 (6 bases). The CDR3 length is 12 residues. Trimming removed 7 bases from V and 14 bases from J, with 19 bases in between. Germline CDR1 is WNHNN and CDR2 is SYGVQD (reference sequence). In nucleotides, the CDR3 is TGCGCCAGCACTGCAATACCTGGTAGCGGGTATTTT. Residues: CASTAIPGSGYF.

This clone appeared once. The CDR3 protein is CASSYPMDRRNTEAFF. CDR3 nucleotides: TGTGCCAGCAGTTACCCGATGGACAGAAGGAACACTGAAGCTTTCTTT. The chain has TRBV6-5 and TRBJ1-1; a weak D match, TRBD1 (6 bases). The CDR3 length is 16 residues. Germline V CDR1 and CDR2: MNHEY, SVGAGI. V dropped 2 bases and J dropped 1 base, with 14 bases sitting between them.

The chain links TRBV29-1 to TRBJ1-2; D perhaps matches TRBD1 (5 bases). V lost 5 bases and J 4 bases, leaving 17 bases between the germline ends. The CDR3 loop spans 14 amino acids. Germline values: CDR1 SQVTM, CDR2 ANQGSEA. In nucleotides, the CDR3 is TGCAGCGTTCCCGCTAGGGGAGAAGGCTATGGCTACACCTTC. Protein product: CSVPARGEGYGYTF.

The genes are TRBV7-6 and TRBJ2-7, with D unresolved. The CDR3 runs to 13 residues. Deletions cut 1 base from V and 4 bases from J, with 8 bases between. Germline V gives CDR1 SGHVS, CDR2 FNYEAQ. CDR3 protein: CASSLGSEYEQYF. In DNA, the CDR3 is TGTGCCAGCAGCTTAGGGTCTGAATACGAGCAGTACTTC.

V is TRBV13 and J is TRBJ1-2; a possible D gene is TRBD1 (5 bases). Trimming removed 5 bases from V and 4 bases from J, with 11 bases in between. In germline, CDR1 is PRHDT, CDR2 FYEKMQ (reference sequence). There are 13 residues in the CDR3. The CDR3 sequence: CASSGGSSYGYTF. CDR3 DNA sequence: TGTGCCAGCAGCGGGGGGTCGAGCTATGGCTACACCTTC.

The chain couples TRBV9 to TRBJ1-2; the D gene is possibly TRBD1 (6 bases). Germline V CDR1 and CDR2: SGDLS, YYNGEE. V lost 3 bases, J lost 4 bases, and 16 bases lay in between. The CDR3 length is 15 residues. The CDR3 sequence is CASSGEPGHPYGYTF. The CDR3 coding sequence is TGTGCCAGCAGCGGAGAACCGGGACACCCCTATGGCTACACCTTC.

CDR3 amino acids: CAIRDAREWVNYGYTF. The DNA of the CDR3 is TGTGCCATCAGAGACGCCAGGGAGTGGGTAAACTATGGCTACACCTTC. The V gene is TRBV10-3, the J gene TRBJ1-2; possibly TRBD1 for D (5 bases). V was cut by 6 bases and J by 2 bases, with 19 bases left in between. Per germline, CDR1 ENHRY and CDR2 SYGVKD. The CDR3 loop spans 16 amino acids.

The chain employs TRBV5-5 and TRBJ2-1; D is tentatively TRBD1 or TRBD2 (5 bases each). Germline-derived CDR1 and CDR2 are SGHKS and YYEKEE (reference sequence). The CDR3 length is 16 residues. V lost 6 bases to trimming and J lost 6 bases, with 22 bases between them. The CDR3 is CASNPTPGPPGNEQFF. The CDR3 nucleotides are TGTGCCAGCAACCCCACCCCGGGGCCCCCAGGCAATGAGCAGTTCTTC.

The CDR3 nucleotides read TGCGCCAGCAGCCAAGAAGGTACAGGGGGCCTCACAGATACGCAGTATTTT. It translates to CASSQEGTGGLTDTQYF. The chain recombines TRBV4-3 with TRBJ2-3; the match to TRBD1 covers 9 bases. V was clipped by 0 bases and J by 2 bases; unmatched bases: 6. The CDR3 is made up of 17 amino acids. Germline V gene sequence: CDR1 LGHNA, CDR2 YSLEER.